This is a list of T cell receptor beta chains from one sample in a study of cytomegalovirus exposure and HLA in healthy donors. Clones were sequenced by immunoSEQ multiplex PCR, and TCRdb holds only the in-frame ones, with some missing. Counted here are about 58,000 clones, roughly 90% occurring once; the ten biggest clones make up roughly 1%. Sequenced: PBMCs. These receptors originate from a young man in good health and CMV-seronegative. Each CDR3 is given with its conserved first and last residue. The D gene is left open where the match is weak. Clone size is shown for a subset of rows, as once, few, many or a class of expanded clone.

d_call	v_call	clone_size	j_call	cdr3_aa	cdr3_nt
TRBD1	TRBV27	few	TRBJ2-3	CARQGASTDTQYF	TGTGCCAGACAGGGGGCCTCCACAGATACGCAGTATTTT
TRBD2	TRBV5-1	NA	TRBJ2-2	CASSLRWRLAGVVDTGELFF	TGCGCCAGCAGCTTAAGATGGCGTCTAGCGGGAGTAGTAGACACCGGGGAGCTGTTTTTT
TRBD2	TRBV7-6	NA	TRBJ2-1	CASSRAGGENNEQFF	TGTGCCAGCAGCCGAGCGGGAGGAGAAAACAATGAGCAGTTCTTC
NA	TRBV7-5	NA	TRBJ2-7	CARSYLAGGPVVKYEQYF	TGTGCCAGAAGCTATCTAGCGGGAGGGCCAGTAGTTAAGTACGAGCAGTACTTC
NA	TRBV2	few	TRBJ2-7	CASSEYGQAYF	TGTGCCAGCAGTGAATACGGCCAGGCATACTTC
TRBD1	TRBV5-6	NA	TRBJ2-7	CASNRQGVSYEQYF	TGTGCCAGCAACAGACAGGGGGTCTCCTACGAGCAGTACTTC
NA	TRBV28	NA	TRBJ1-2	CASRGLGGRGSYGYTF	TGTGCCAGCAGGGGGTTGGGGGGGCGCGGGTCCTATGGCTACACCTTC
NA	TRBV11-3	NA	TRBJ2-5	CASSSAGTQETQYF	TGTGCCAGCAGCTCCGCGGGTACCCAAGAGACCCAGTACTTC
TRBD1	TRBV2	NA	TRBJ2-7	CAATRTGDPYEQYF	TGTGCCGCGACCCGGACAGGGGACCCCTACGAGCAGTACTTC
NA	TRBV11-2	once	TRBJ2-7	CASRPPTGIGEQYF	TGTGCCAGCAGGCCCCCGACTGGCATCGGCGAGCAGTACTTC
NA	TRBV6-6	NA	TRBJ1-1	CASSYRSTEAFF	TGTGCCAGCAGTTATCGTAGCACTGAAGCTTTCTTT
TRBD1	TRBV30	once	TRBJ1-4	CAWTQGSNEKLFF	TGTGCCTGGACACAGGGGTCTAATGAAAAACTGTTTTTT